A single sample gave rise to the 8 T cell receptor beta chains below, sequenced in a study of blood T cell repertoires in COVID-19. Here immunoSEQ multiplex PCR was the method, and the copy in TCRdb shows in-frame clones only, minus some. This sample has fewer than 600,000 clones, with approximately 89% found just once. The source material was peripheral blood. These receptors were taken from a man aged 18-30 years with COVID-19, enrolled during active disease.

This clone was recorded once. This chain links TRBV11-2 with TRBJ2-1, with a tentative D call TRBD1 (6 bases). V lost 4 bases, J lost 3 bases, and 16 bases lay in between. This CDR3 comprises 16 residues. CDR1 and CDR2 from the germline V gene are SGHAT and FQNNGV. The CDR3 protein is CASSSQTGKGYNEQFF. The CDR3 nucleotides read TGTGCCAGCAGCTCGCAAACAGGGAAAGGCTACAATGAGCAGTTCTTC.

CDR3 protein: CASSLAADYEQYF. For the CDR3, the DNA is TGTGCCAGCAGCTTAGCGGCAGACTACGAGCAGTACTTC. The rearrangement uses TRBV5-4 and TRBJ2-7; possible D gene TRBD2, 5 bases. Per the germline V gene, CDR1 is SGHNT and CDR2 is YYREEE (reference sequence). The germline V and J ends were trimmed by 2 bases and 3 bases, with 9 bases remaining between them. The CDR3 runs to 13 residues.

The V gene is TRBV5-4, the J gene TRBJ1-3; 10 bases align to TRBD1. With 4 bases clipped from V and 4 bases from J, the junction kept 5 bases outside the gene matches. This CDR3 region has 15 residues. CDR1 SGHNT and CDR2 YYREEE come from the germline V gene (reference sequence). CDR3 sequence: CASSVGTGAGNTIYF. The DNA of the CDR3 is TGTGCCAGCAGCGTGGGGACAGGGGCAGGAAACACCATATATTTT.

Notes on this clone: Other DNA sequences in the sample encode the same CDR3. J is TRBJ1-5 and V is TRBV3-1 (or the pseudogene TRBV3-2), with D unclear. The CDR3 contains 12 residues. Germline assignment: CDR1 LGHDT and CDR2 YNNKEL (reference sequence). V was clipped by 1 base and J by 6 bases, with 4 bases between them. The DNA for the CDR3 is TGTGCCAGCAGCCAAGGCGTTCAGCCCCAGCATTTT. It codes for CASSQGVQPQHF.

CDR3 in amino acids: CASIKGLNTEAFF. Written as DNA, the CDR3 is TGTGCCAGCATAAAGGGGCTGAACACTGAAGCTTTCTTT. The chain links TRBV2 to TRBJ1-1; D is possibly TRBD1 (5 bases). The ends were cut back, 7 bases at V and 0 bases at J, with 9 bases in the middle. This CDR3 contains 13 residues. Germline V gene sequence: CDR1 SNHLY, CDR2 FYNNEI.

The chain couples TRBV4-1 to TRBJ2-7, with D tentatively TRBD2 (6 bases). The germline gives CDR1 MGHRA, CDR2 YSYEKL. There are 16 residues in the CDR3. V lost 4 bases to trimming and J lost 2 bases, with 18 bases between them. The CDR3 bases are TGCGCCAGCAGCCGGGTACCGGGGGACGGCCCCTACGAGCAGTACTTC. It is translated as CASSRVPGDGPYEQYF.

This clone was detected only a few times. The rearrangement uses TRBV10-3 and TRBJ1-5; 11 nucleotides line up with TRBD1. CDR1 and CDR2 (germline): ENHRY, SYGVKD. The CDR3 consists of 16 residues. V was clipped by 3 bases and J by 7 bases; unmatched bases: 8. The CDR3 nucleotides read TGTGCCATCAGTGACCCGGGACAGGGGGGCGGCCAGCCCCAGCATTTT. Protein product: CAISDPGQGGGQPQHF.

The chain combines TRBV12-5 with TRBJ1-5, with D unclear. The CDR3 length is 14 residues. CDR1 is LGHNT, CDR2 FRNRAP, per germline. Trimming removed 3 bases at V and 6 bases at J, with 12 bases between. CDR3 amino acids: CASGFGERGQPQHF. In DNA form, the CDR3 reads TGTGCTAGTGGTTTTGGAGAGCGAGGTCAGCCCCAGCATTTT.